The clone carrying this TCR beta chain was recorded once. The antigen is unknown. Unique molecular identifiers were used to barcode this TCRbeta library. TCRdb redid the calling of the PCR reads with MiXCR, one entry per CDR3 protein. Here the sample spans about 170,000 distinct CDR3 sequences, around 10% being singletons. The data derive from a study of T-cell reconstitution after alpha-beta-depleted transplantation in children. Broader study findings: Several hundred graft clones that had expanded were reportedly the source of alpha-beta T cells about two months after transplant.

The germline gives CDR1 KGHDR, CDR2 SFDVKD. J gave up 1 base and V 2 bases, and 13 bases lay outside the gene matches. The CDR3 has 19 amino acids. The sequence came from a boy between 2 and 15 years old with acute myeloid leukemia, due to receive a stem cell transplant. The chain combines TRBV24-1 with TRBJ2-1; 7 bases are shared with TRBD1. The specimen was PBMCs, collected before TCRalphabeta/CD19-depleted stem cell transplant. Here the CDR3 reads CATSDSRAGGEVSYNEQFF. The CDR3 bases are TGTGCCACCAGTGATTCTCGGGCAGGGGGAGAAGTTTCCTACAATGAGCAGTTCTTC.